The T cell receptor beta chain under discussion was sequenced for a study of long-term antiretroviral therapy in people with HIV. Survey-level resolution applied to immunoSEQ assay v3.0. TCRdb's table, derived via immunoSEQ multiplex PCR, lists solely in-frame clones and lacks some. The repertoire includes roughly 16,000 clones, around 80% of them detected once, and over 20% sits in the top ten. The CDR3 length is 13 residues. Trimming left V 5 bases short and J 1 base short, with 6 bases between. CDR1 SEHNR and CDR2 FQNEAQ come from the germline V gene (reference sequence). Sample: unsorted PBMCs, taken 2.1 years after starting antiretroviral therapy. The chain carries TRBV7-9 and TRBJ1-5; no definite D call. This TCR was sampled from a man aged 40-49 years with HIV. This CDR3 reads CASSHGSNQPQHF. The CDR3 DNA sequence: TGTGCCAGCAGCCACGGGAGCAATCAGCCCCAGCATTTT.